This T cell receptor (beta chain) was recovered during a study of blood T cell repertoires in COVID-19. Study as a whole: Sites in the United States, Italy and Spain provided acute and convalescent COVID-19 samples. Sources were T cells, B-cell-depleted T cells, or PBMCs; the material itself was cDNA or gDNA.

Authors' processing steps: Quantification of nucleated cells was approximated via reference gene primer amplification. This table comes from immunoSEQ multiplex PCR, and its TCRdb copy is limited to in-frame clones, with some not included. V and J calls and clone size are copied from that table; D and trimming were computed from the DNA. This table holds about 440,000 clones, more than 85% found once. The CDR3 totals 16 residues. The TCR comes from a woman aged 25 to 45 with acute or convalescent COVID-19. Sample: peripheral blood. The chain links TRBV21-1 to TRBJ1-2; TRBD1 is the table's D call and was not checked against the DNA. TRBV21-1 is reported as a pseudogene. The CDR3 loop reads CASSKHQGGQCYGYTF. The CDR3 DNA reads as TGTGCCAGCAGCAAACACCAGGGGGGCCAATGCTATGGCTACACCTTC.